Presented here are 16 T cell receptor beta chains from one specimen sequenced in a study of T cell changes during pregnancy in multiple sclerosis. Clones were read by immunoSEQ multiplex PCR, and TCRdb kept only the in-frame ones, dropping some. The sample carries some 38,000 clones, about 90% recorded once. The sample consisted of CD4+ T cells from peripheral blood mononuclear cells, taken in the third trimester of pregnancy. These receptors came from a female donor in good health, enrolled as a control in a pregnancy study.

This rearrangement joins TRBV19 to TRBJ2-2, with TRBD1 matching 9 bases. V shed 7 bases, J shed 4 bases, and the junction held 10 bases outside the gene matches. CDR1 and CDR2 (germline): LNHDA, SQIVND (reference sequence). The CDR3 consists of 16 residues. The CDR3 nucleotides are TGTGCCAGTAACGAACGACAGGGGGATTCCACCGGGGAGCTGTTTTTT. Its translation: CASNERQGDSTGELFF.

This rearrangement joins TRBV2 to TRBJ2-5, with 7 bases fitting TRBD2. After removal of 7 bases from V and 2 bases from J, the junction contained 7 bases not matched to a gene. CDR3 length: 14 residues. CDR1 and CDR2 (germline): SNHLY, FYNNEI. The CDR3 sequence: CASMKRGTQETQYF. The CDR3 nucleotides are TGTGCCAGCATGAAGCGGGGTACGCAAGAGACCCAGTACTTC.

The genes are TRBV18 and TRBJ2-3; 7 bases agree with TRBD1. The CDR3 is 17 residues long. The J segment lost 7 bases and the V segment lost 3 bases, leaving 16 bases of the junction unmatched. In germline, CDR1 is KGHSH, CDR2 LQKENI. CDR3 sequence: CASSPDLRWRQGHTQYF. The CDR3 bases are TGTGCCAGCTCACCCGACCTTCGGTGGCGACAGGGACATACGCAGTATTTT.

This rearrangement joins TRBV4-2 to TRBJ2-5; D gene uncertain. This CDR3 has 14 residues. The germline V gene has CDR1 LGHNA and CDR2 YNFKEQ. V lost 3 bases, J lost 5 bases, and 13 bases lay in between. CDR3 in amino acids: CASSHGPLPETQYF. The CDR3 DNA sequence: TGTGCCAGCAGCCATGGCCCCCTCCCCGAGACCCAGTACTTC.

This chain uses TRBV2 with TRBJ2-1; possibly TRBD1 for D (5 bases). Germline values: CDR1 SNHLY, CDR2 FYNNEI. The V gene lost 8 bases and the J gene lost 0 bases, with 8 bases spanning the gap. The CDR3 runs 13 residues. DNA for the CDR3: TGTGCCAGCGACAGATTCTCCTACAATGAGCAGTTCTTC. Amino acid sequence: CASDRFSYNEQFF.

V is TRBV19 and J is TRBJ2-5; TRBD1 might be the D (6 bases). This CDR3 contains 14 residues. With 7 bases removed from V and 2 bases from J, the gap between germline ends came to 14 bases. Germline CDR1 LNHDA, CDR2 SQIVND (reference sequence). The CDR3 DNA sequence: TGTGCCAGTATGGGCAGGGGATTTCAAGAGACCCAGTACTTC. This sequence encodes CASMGRGFQETQYF.

The chain uses TRBV5-1 and TRBJ2-1; D might be TRBD2 (6 bases). Deletions cut 3 bases from V and 7 bases from J, with 20 bases between. The CDR3 is 16 amino acids. Germline assignment: CDR1 SGHRS and CDR2 YFSETQ. The CDR3 DNA reads as TGCGCCAGCAGCTCGACTCCAGGGCCTCGGGGGAATGAGCAGTTCTTC. This sequence encodes CASSSTPGPRGNEQFF.

The chain has TRBV28 and TRBJ2-3; 9 positions agree with TRBD1. The junction had 9 bases not matched to a gene; V was cut back by 5 bases and J by 12 bases. Germline loops: CDR1 MDHEN, CDR2 SYDVKM. The CDR3 is 13 amino acids. This CDR3 reads CASSAQDRGKQYF. In DNA, the CDR3 is TGTGCCAGCAGTGCCCAGGACAGGGGAAAACAGTATTTT.

The rearrangement joins TRBV5-1 to TRBJ2-3; the D gene is possibly TRBD1 (6 bases). The germline V gene has CDR1 SGHRS and CDR2 YFSETQ. The CDR3 is 14 residues long. V gave up 4 bases and J gave up 2 bases, with 11 bases separating them. CDR3 loop: CASSQGQNTDTQYF. The CDR3 nucleotides read TGCGCCAGCAGCCAGGGACAAAACACAGATACGCAGTATTTT.

This chain joins TRBV19 and TRBJ2-3; TRBD2 aligns across 10 bases. Losses at the gene ends were 0 bases for V and 3 bases for J; bases not matched to a gene: 3. CDR3 length equals 16 residues. Per the germline V gene, CDR1 is LNHDA and CDR2 is SQIVND (reference sequence). The CDR3 coding sequence is TGTGCCAGTAGTATAGACTCTAGCGGGAGAACAGATACGCAGTATTTT. Translation gives CASSIDSSGRTDTQYF.

This clone was observed a handful of times. The chain recombines TRBV25-1 with TRBJ1-2; TRBD1 is a possible D gene (5 bases). Trimming removed 3 bases from V and 4 bases from J, with 15 bases in between. This CDR3 has 15 amino acids. Germline V gene sequence: CDR1 MGHDK, CDR2 SYGVNS. The CDR3, as DNA: TGTGCCAGCAGTGATCAGGAGGGGTTTCGCTATGGCTACACCTTC. It translates to CASSDQEGFRYGYTF.

CDR3 nucleotide sequence: TGTGCCAGCAGTTACTTGGGACAGGGGAAAGGCTACACCTTC. Amino acid sequence: CASSYLGQGKGYTF. The gene calls are TRBV6-7 and TRBJ1-2, with TRBD1 matching over 10 bases. TRBV6-7 is labeled an ORF, and its function is uncertain. The CDR3 sequence is 14 residues long. The trim removed 1 base at V and 8 bases at J, leaving 4 bases unmatched.

The genes are TRBV4-1 and TRBJ2-7; 9 bases map to TRBD1. CDR1 and CDR2 (germline): MGHRA, YSYEKL. V was clipped by 2 bases and J by 2 bases; unmatched bases: 4. The CDR3 length is 15 residues. CDR3 coding DNA: TGCGCCAGCAGCCAATTGGGGGACAGGGCCTACGAGCAGTACTTC. Its translation: CASSQLGDRAYEQYF.

The V call is TRBV9, the J call TRBJ2-1; 10 bases line up with TRBD2. The CDR3 totals 15 residues. CDR1 and CDR2 from the germline V gene are SGDLS and YYNGEE. V dropped 4 bases and J dropped 2; count of bases not matched to a gene: 3. The CDR3 sequence is CASSPGTSAYNEQFF. CDR3 coding DNA: TGTGCCAGCAGCCCCGGGACTAGCGCCTACAATGAGCAGTTCTTC.

The rearrangement joins TRBV7-8 to TRBJ2-7, with D possibly TRBD1 on 6 matching bases. Per germline, CDR1 SGHVS and CDR2 FQNEAQ. This CDR3 region has 15 residues. Trimming took off 3 bases at V and 2 bases at J, with 14 bases between the two ends. DNA of the CDR3: TGTGCCAGCAGCTTTGTGGACAGTCAAGCCTACGAGCAGTACTTC. Protein sequence: CASSFVDSQAYEQYF. The variable domain in full, with the rest retrieved from reference TRBV7-8 and TRBJ2-7, is GAGVSQSPRYKVAKRGQDVALRCDPISGHVSLFWYQQALGQGPEFLTYFQNEAQLDKSGLPSDRFFAERPEGSVSTLKIQRTQQEDSAVYLCASSFVDSQAYEQYFGPGTRLTVT.

V usage is TRBV10-3 and J usage is TRBJ2-3, with a possible D match to TRBD2 (6 bases). The CDR3 is 13 amino acids. In germline, CDR1 is ENHRY, CDR2 SYGVKD. V was shortened by 11 bases and J by 8 bases, with 20 bases between the two germline ends. Here the CDR3 reads CALSRSGEGTQYF. Here the CDR3 DNA reads TGTGCCCTATCAAGGTCGGGGGAAGGTACGCAGTATTTT.